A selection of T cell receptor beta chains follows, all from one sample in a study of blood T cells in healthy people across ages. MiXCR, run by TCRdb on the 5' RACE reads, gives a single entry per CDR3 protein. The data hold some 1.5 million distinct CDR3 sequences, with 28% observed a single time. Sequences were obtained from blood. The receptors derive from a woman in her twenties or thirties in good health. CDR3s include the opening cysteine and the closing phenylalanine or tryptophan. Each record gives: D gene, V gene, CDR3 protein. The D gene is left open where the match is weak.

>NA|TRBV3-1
CASSQDHSQVGMGNEQFF
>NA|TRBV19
CASRGGPEQFF
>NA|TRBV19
CASSTSARQETQYF
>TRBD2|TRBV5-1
CAIRLTSGNYEQYF
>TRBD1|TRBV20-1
CSANGQGGAQQYF
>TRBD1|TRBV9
CASSAEGGSSYNEQFF
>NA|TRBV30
CAWSVANEQFF
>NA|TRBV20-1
CSARSSKPGTDTQYF
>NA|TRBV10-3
CAIRRDGAGELFF
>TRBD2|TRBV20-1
CSAGGTSGRIEQYF
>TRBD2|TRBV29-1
CSWSGGATDTQYF
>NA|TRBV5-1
CASSLATGVAEAFF
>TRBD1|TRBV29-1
CSVLTGGYGYTF
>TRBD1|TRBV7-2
CASSFRQGGRETQYF
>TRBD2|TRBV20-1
CSAREGLAGDEQYF
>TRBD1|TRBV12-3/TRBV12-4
CASCEPGQGTGANVLTF
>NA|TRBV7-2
CASSHTGPNEKLFF
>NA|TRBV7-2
CASSYRSGRYQPQHF
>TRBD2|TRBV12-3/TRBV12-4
CASTRTSGSFNTGELFF